The present TCR beta chain was sequenced within a study of blood T cells in healthy people across ages. The study's findings and limits: Naive CD4+ cells and diversity were both higher in long-lived donors than in aged donors.

Note on this clonotype: Its antigen remains unknown.

Alongside a J-beta primer mix, a sample-barcoded 5' primer served in a second PCR lasting roughly 6 to 11 cycles. Using its own MiXCR run on the 5' RACE reads, TCRdb lists one record per CDR3 protein. The repertoire holds about 1.4 million distinct CDR3 sequences, roughly 64% seen once, with over 5% in the top ten. The germline V and J ends were trimmed by 2 bases and 5 bases, with 21 bases remaining between them. Germline V gives CDR1 DFQATT, CDR2 SNEGSKA (reference sequence). The CDR3 spans 16 residues. All donors came from Russia, were Caucasian and healthy, and spanned ages roughly 6 to 95. Investigators took around 11 milliliters of peripheral blood from every donor. At least 6 million PBMCs were isolated per sample.

Sample: blood. This rearrangement joins TRBV20-1 to TRBJ2-5, with a tentative D call TRBD2 (7 bases). The source of this sequence is a man aged 18 to 29 in good health. CDR3 sequence (DNA): TGCAGTGCTAGAAGTACGGGCGGGGGCCCTCGGGAGACCCAGTACTTC. Protein: CSARSTGGGPRETQYF.